This TCR beta chain was observed in a study of monozygotic twins with inflammatory bowel disease. Whole-study results and caveats: Among patients, repertoires may have gained variability from differing immunosuppressive treatments. Using the inverse Simpson index, IBD patients had lower TCRbeta diversity than healthy co-twins.

A word on this clonotype: Its antigen is not known.

Each sample had eight separate cDNA synthesis reactions. cDNA for TCRalpha and TCRbeta was amplified by nested PCRs of roughly 17 then 8 to 10 cycles. One entry per CDR3 protein, without DNA, is what TCRdb gives after re-calling the 5' RACE reads. Its listing shows 300,000 to 400,000 distinct CDR3 sequences. The CDR3 spans 14 residues. The germline V gene has CDR1 SGHTA and CDR2 FQGNSA. The specimen was blood. The chain uses TRBV7-2 and TRBJ2-3. This TCR derives from a human donor with ulcerative colitis or Crohn's disease, or a healthy co-twin of an affected twin (not recorded which). CDR3 in amino acids: CASTLTRGTDTQYF. The variable domain in full, with the rest retrieved from reference TRBV7-2 and TRBJ2-3, is GAGVSQSPSNKVTEKGKDVELRCDPISGHTALYWYRQSLGQGLEFLIYFQGNSAPDKSGLPSDRFSAERTGGSVSTLTIQRTQQEDSAVYLCASTLTRGTDTQYFGPGTRLTVL.